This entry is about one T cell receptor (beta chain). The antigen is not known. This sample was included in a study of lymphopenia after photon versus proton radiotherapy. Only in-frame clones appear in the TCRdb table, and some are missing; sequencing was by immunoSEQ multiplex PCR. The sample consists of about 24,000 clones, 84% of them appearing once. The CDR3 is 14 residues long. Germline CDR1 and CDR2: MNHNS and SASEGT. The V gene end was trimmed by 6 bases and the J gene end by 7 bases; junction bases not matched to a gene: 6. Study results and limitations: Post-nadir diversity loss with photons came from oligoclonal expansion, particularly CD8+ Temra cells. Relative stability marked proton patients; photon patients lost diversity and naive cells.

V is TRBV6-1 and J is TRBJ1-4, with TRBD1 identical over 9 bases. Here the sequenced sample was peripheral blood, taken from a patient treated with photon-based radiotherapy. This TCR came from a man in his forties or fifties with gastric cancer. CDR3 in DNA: TGTGCCAGCAGGACGACAGGGGGAGTTGAAAAACTGTTTTTT. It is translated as CASRTTGGVEKLFF.